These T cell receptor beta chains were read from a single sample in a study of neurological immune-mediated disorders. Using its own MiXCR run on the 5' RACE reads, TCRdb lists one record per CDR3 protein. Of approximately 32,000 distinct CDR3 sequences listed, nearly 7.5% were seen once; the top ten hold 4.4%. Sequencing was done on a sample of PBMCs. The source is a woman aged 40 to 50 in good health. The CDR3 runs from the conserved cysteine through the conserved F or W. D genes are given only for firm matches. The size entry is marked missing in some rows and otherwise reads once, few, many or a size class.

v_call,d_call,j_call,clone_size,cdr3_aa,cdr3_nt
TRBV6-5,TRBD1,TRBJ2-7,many,CASSPLPGQGSWRQYF,TGTGCCAGCAGTCCACTTCCGGGACAGGGAAGTTGGAGGCAGTACTTC
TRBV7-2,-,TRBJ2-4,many,CASSLGGGVYIQYF,TGTGCCAGCAGCTTGGGGGGGGGCGTTTACATTCAGTACTTC
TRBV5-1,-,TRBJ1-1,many,CASSLRGRAANTEAFF,TGCGCCAGCAGCTTGCGGGGCCGGGCGGCGAACACTGAAGCTTTCTTT
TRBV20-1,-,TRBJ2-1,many,CSANDRDNEQFF,TGCAGTGCTAATGACAGAGACAATGAGCAGTTCTTC
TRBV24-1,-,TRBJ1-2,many,CATSGGYGYTF,TGTGCCACCAGTGGGGGATATGGCTACACCTTC
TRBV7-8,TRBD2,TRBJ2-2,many,CASSLGAGGPAGELFF,TGTGCCAGCAGCTTAGGTGCGGGGGGGCCGGCTGGGGAGCTGTTTTTT
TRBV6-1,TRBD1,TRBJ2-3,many,CASRIGTGDTDTQYF,TGTGCCAGCAGAATCGGGACAGGGGACACAGATACGCAGTATTTT
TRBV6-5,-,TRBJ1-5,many,CASSYGVGGQPQHF,TGTGCCAGCAGTTACGGGGTAGGCGGCCAGCCCCAGCATTTT
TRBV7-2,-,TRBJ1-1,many,CASSSMNTEAFF,TGTGCCAGCAGCTCTATGAACACTGAAGCTTTCTTT
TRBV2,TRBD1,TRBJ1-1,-,CASTLGQGATEAFF,TGTGCCAGCACATTGGGACAGGGGGCTACTGAAGCTTTCTTT
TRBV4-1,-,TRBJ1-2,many,CASSDFTAGSNYGYTF,TGCGCCAGCAGCGATTTCACCGCAGGGTCAAACTATGGCTACACCTTC
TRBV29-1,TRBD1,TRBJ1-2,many,CSVVGTGTYGYTF,TGCAGCGTTGTAGGGACAGGGACCTATGGCTACACCTTC
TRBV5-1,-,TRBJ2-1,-,CASSLGGEIYNEQFF,TGCGCCAGCAGCTTGGGCGGAGAGATCTACAATGAGCAGTTCTTC
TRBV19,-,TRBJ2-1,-,CASSIAHVGPKSNEQFF,TGTGCCAGTAGTATAGCACACGTCGGGCCAAAATCCAATGAGCAGTTCTTC
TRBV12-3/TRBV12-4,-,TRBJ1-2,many,CASSAAGFGYTF,TGTGCCAGCAGTGCCGCAGGGTTCGGCTACACCTTC
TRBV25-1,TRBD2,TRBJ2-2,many,CASSGWEGLTGELFF,TGTGCCAGCAGTGGGTGGGAGGGCCTGACCGGGGAGCTGTTTTTT
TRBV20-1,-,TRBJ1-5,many,CSAGQSNQPQHF,TGCAGTGCCGGACAGAGCAATCAGCCCCAGCATTTT